This is a list of T cell receptor beta chains from one sample in a study of blood T cell repertoires in COVID-19. Some clones are missing from TCRdb's copy, which holds only in-frame ones; the method was immunoSEQ multiplex PCR. The sample has 210,000 or so clones, under 80% seen once; the top ten hold approximately 15%. The source material was peripheral blood. The receptor source for this set is a man aged 45-60 years who had recovered from COVID-19. Each CDR3 is given with its conserved first and last residue. Fields, in order: clone size, V gene, CDR3 length, J gene, D gene, CDR3 DNA, CDR3 protein. The D gene is left open where the match is weak. Clone size, where shown, is once, few, many, or a class for clones that have expanded.

size: NA
V: TRBV20-1
length: 11
J: TRBJ1-2
D: NA
DNA: TGCAGTGCCAGCGACAGTTATGGCTACACCTTC
CDR3: CSASDSYGYTF

size: NA
V: TRBV7-3
length: 14
J: TRBJ2-7
D: TRBD2
DNA: TGTGCCAGCAGCTTCAGTAGCGGGAGCCGGGAGCAGTACTTC
CDR3: CASSFSSGSREQYF

size: NA
V: TRBV19
length: 14
J: TRBJ2-5
D: NA
DNA: TGTGCCAGTAGTTTCGCCAGGGTCGGAGAGACCCAGTACTTC
CDR3: CASSFARVGETQYF

size: NA
V: TRBV12-3/TRBV12-4
length: 13
J: TRBJ1-6
D: NA
DNA: TGTGCCAGCAGTTTAAGGGGAGGGCTCCACCTCCACTTT
CDR3: CASSLRGGLHLHF

size: NA
V: TRBV30
length: 12
J: TRBJ2-7
D: NA
DNA: TGTGCCTGGGCCGCTCCCGGTGACGAGCAGTACTTC
CDR3: CAWAAPGDEQYF

size: NA
V: TRBV30
length: 13
J: TRBJ2-7
D: NA
DNA: TGTGCCTGGAGTCCAGGGAATCCCCACGAGCAGTACTTC
CDR3: CAWSPGNPHEQYF

size: NA
V: TRBV2
length: 13
J: TRBJ1-1
D: NA
DNA: TGTGCCAGCAGGACAGAAACGAACACTGAAGCTTTCTTT
CDR3: CASRTETNTEAFF

size: NA
V: TRBV11-2
length: 15
J: TRBJ2-5
D: TRBD2
DNA: TGTGCCAGCAGCTTTTGGGGCGGGAGAGATGAGACCCAGTACTTC
CDR3: CASSFWGGRDETQYF

size: NA
V: TRBV19
length: 14
J: TRBJ2-3
D: NA
DNA: TGTGCCAGTAGTCTCCTGCAGGGCACAGATACGCAGTATTTT
CDR3: CASSLLQGTDTQYF

size: NA
V: TRBV5-1
length: 16
J: TRBJ2-1
D: NA
DNA: TGCGCCAGCAGCTTGAGTGTCGGGGAGATCTCCAATGAGCAGTTCTTC
CDR3: CASSLSVGEISNEQFF

size: many
V: TRBV19
length: 16
J: TRBJ1-4
D: NA
DNA: TGTGCCAGTAGTTCCTATCAGGGTCTTTTTAATGAAAAACTGTTTTTT
CDR3: CASSSYQGLFNEKLFF

size: few
V: TRBV28
length: 14
J: TRBJ1-5
D: NA
DNA: TGTGCCAGCACCGACTCGGGGTCTGGGCAGCCCCAGCATTTT
CDR3: CASTDSGSGQPQHF

size: once
V: TRBV3-1/TRBV3-2
length: 15
J: TRBJ1-2
D: NA
DNA: TGTGCCAGCAGCTCATATGACTCCGGTTCCTATGGCTACACCTTC
CDR3: CASSSYDSGSYGYTF

size: NA
V: TRBV6-1
length: 14
J: TRBJ1-6
D: TRBD1
DNA: TGTGCCAGCAGAAATCAGGGGGATAATTCACCCCTCCACTTT
CDR3: CASRNQGDNSPLHF

size: NA
V: TRBV11-3
length: 16
J: TRBJ2-7
D: NA
DNA: TGTGCCAGCAGCTTAGGCCCCCCAGAGACTAGGTCCCAGCAGTACTTC
CDR3: CASSLGPPETRSQQYF

size: NA
V: TRBV20-1
length: 16
J: TRBJ2-2
D: TRBD2
DNA: TGCAGTGCTCGTGGGATAGCGGGAGAGCTCACCGGGGAGCTGTTTTTT
CDR3: CSARGIAGELTGELFF

size: NA
V: TRBV9
length: 14
J: TRBJ2-1
D: NA
DNA: TGTGCCAGCAGCGTAGGTTCAGACTACAATGAGCAGTTCTTC
CDR3: CASSVGSDYNEQFF

size: NA
V: TRBV2
length: 14
J: TRBJ1-4
D: NA
DNA: TGTGCCAGCATGCGAGTTAGAGCTAATGAAAAACTGTTTTTT
CDR3: CASMRVRANEKLFF

size: few
V: TRBV28
length: 17
J: TRBJ2-2
D: TRBD1
DNA: TGTGCCAGCAGTTTAGGGCCCTCTTCAGGGGGCAGCGGGGAGCTGTTTTTT
CDR3: CASSLGPSSGGSGELFF

size: NA
V: TRBV7-2
length: 18
J: TRBJ2-3
D: NA
DNA: TGTGCCAGCAGCTTAGTTACTAGCAGAAACCCTAGCACAGATACGCAGTATTTT
CDR3: CASSLVTSRNPSTDTQYF

size: few
V: TRBV7-2
length: 13
J: TRBJ1-5
D: NA
DNA: TGTGCCAGCAGCTTAGATGCGTTTATTACCCAGCATTTT
CDR3: CASSLDAFITQHF

size: NA
V: TRBV5-4
length: 16
J: TRBJ2-3
D: TRBD2
DNA: TGTGCCAGCAGATCGGGACTAGCGGGAAGGGCAGATACGCAGTATTTT
CDR3: CASRSGLAGRADTQYF

size: NA
V: TRBV14
length: 13
J: TRBJ2-7
D: TRBD2
DNA: TGTGCCAGCAGCCAAGCCGGGACTAGTGAGCAGTACTTC
CDR3: CASSQAGTSEQYF

size: NA
V: TRBV3-1/TRBV3-2
length: 17
J: TRBJ2-3
D: TRBD2
DNA: TGTGCCAGCAGCAGGGGAATTAGCGGGAGGGCGACAGATACGCAGTATTTT
CDR3: CASSRGISGRATDTQYF

size: NA
V: TRBV7-3
length: 15
J: TRBJ2-1
D: TRBD2
DNA: TGTGCCAGCAGCCCTACTAGCGGGCCCTACAATGAGCAGTTCTTC
CDR3: CASSPTSGPYNEQFF

size: NA
V: TRBV19
length: 15
J: TRBJ1-5
D: NA
DNA: TGTGCCAGTAGCTATCCCACGGGGGTCAATCAGCCCCAGCATTTT
CDR3: CASSYPTGVNQPQHF

size: NA
V: TRBV7-8
length: 13
J: TRBJ2-7
D: NA
DNA: TGTGCCAGCAGCTTAAGCGTATGGTCCGAGCAGTACTTC
CDR3: CASSLSVWSEQYF

size: NA
V: TRBV20-1
length: 14
J: TRBJ2-1
D: NA
DNA: TGCAGTGCTAGTTTCCCCCGCGGAGTCAATGAGCAGTTCTTC
CDR3: CSASFPRGVNEQFF

size: once
V: TRBV29-1
length: 13
J: TRBJ2-2
D: NA
DNA: TGCAGCGTCCCCTCGGCGGGCACCGGGGAGCTGTTTTTT
CDR3: CSVPSAGTGELFF

size: NA
V: TRBV19
length: 13
J: TRBJ1-2
D: NA
DNA: TGTGCCAGTAGTATTGGGAGGGAATATGGCTACACCTTC
CDR3: CASSIGREYGYTF

size: NA
V: TRBV7-8
length: 15
J: TRBJ1-5
D: NA
DNA: TGTGCCAGCAGCTTAGCGGCACAGGTCAATCAGCCCCAGCATTTT
CDR3: CASSLAAQVNQPQHF